Presented here are 19 T cell receptor beta chains from one specimen sequenced in a study of T cells expressing NK-cell markers. TCRdb re-called the 5' RACE reads and gives one entry per CDR3 protein, without DNA. The sample data list about 550,000 distinct CDR3 sequences. Sequenced sample: blood T cells: a sorted CD56 or NKG2C T cell subset, CD4+ or CD8+ T cells, or bulk PBMC T cells (not recorded which). All receptors come from a man aged 18 to 29 in good health.

This sequence joins TRBV4-1 and TRBJ1-2; absent DNA, TCRdb's TRBD1 call cannot be checked. The CDR3 loop spans 15 amino acids. Germline-derived CDR1 and CDR2 are MGHRA and YSYEKL. The CDR3 is CASSQTAHQTYGYTF.

This chain connects TRBV12-3 or TRBV12-4 to TRBJ2-3; the D call of TRBD1 rests on TCRdb alone, since no DNA is present to check it. CDR3 length: 15 amino acids. CDR3 amino acids: CASSPTGTWKNTQYF.

This sequence joins TRBV9 and TRBJ2-2; the D gene TCRdb calls, TRBD1, cannot be checked with no DNA. Germline CDR1 SGDLS, CDR2 YYNGEE. This CDR3 contains 16 residues. This CDR3 reads CASSVSQGPNTGELFF. The entire variable domain, with the rest obtained from reference TRBV9 and TRBJ2-2, is as follows: DSGVTQTPKHLITATGQRVTLRCSPRSGDLSVYWYQQSLDQGLQFLIQYYNGEERAKGNILERFSAQQFPDLHSELNLSSLELGDSALYFCASSVSQGPNTGELFFGEGSRLTVL.

The chain employs TRBV5-1 and TRBJ2-3. The germline CDR1 and CDR2 sequences are SGHRS and YFSETQ. This CDR3 is built from 15 residues. The CDR3: CASSLGSKFGDTQYF. The full variable domain, completed using reference TRBV5-1 and TRBJ2-3, is KAGVTQTPRYLIKTRGQQVTLSCSPISGHRSVSWYQQTPGQGLQFLFEYFSETQRNKGNFPGRFSGRQFSNSRSEMNVSTLELGDSALYLCASSLGSKFGDTQYFGPGTRLTVL.

The CDR3 region is CASSLGTGANSPLHF. This chain uses TRBV11-3 with TRBJ1-6; TCRdb reports TRBD1, a call that lacks DNA to check it against. The CDR3 is 15 amino acids. Germline V gene data show CDR1 as SGHNT and CDR2 as YENEEA.

CDR3 protein: CATSEHPAGGETQYF. The chain joins TRBV24-1 to TRBJ2-5; the D call from TCRdb, TRBD2, cannot be confirmed without DNA. This CDR3 contains 15 residues. Germline lookup yields CDR1 KGHDR and CDR2 SFDVKD.

V and J are TRBV20-1 and TRBJ2-7; the D call of TRBD2 rests on TCRdb alone, since no DNA is present to check it. The V gene's germline CDR1 is DFQATT and CDR2 SNEGSKA (reference sequence). The length of the CDR3 is 16 residues. The CDR3 is CSAGLAGKARSYEQYF.

This sequence joins TRBV12-3 or TRBV12-4 and TRBJ2-3. The CDR3 extends over 14 amino acids. CDR3 sequence reads: CASSLTVAPDTQYF.

The V gene is TRBV10-3, the J gene TRBJ2-2. Germline V gene data show CDR1 as ENHRY and CDR2 as SYGVKD. CDR3 length: 12 residues. CDR3 sequence: CAMSGVPGELFF.

The chain links TRBV6-1 to TRBJ2-1. Per the germline V gene, CDR1 is MNHNS and CDR2 is SASEGT. The CDR3 length is 13 residues. CDR3 residues: CASSEALGGEQFF.

The chain couples TRBV12-3 or TRBV12-4 to TRBJ2-1; TCRdb names TRBD1, which stays unverified in the absence of DNA. The CDR3 sequence is 15 residues long. CDR3 in amino acids: CASTSRDSGNNEQFF.

The CDR3 loop reads CASSLREGRGEQFF. The chain is built from TRBV5-1 and TRBJ2-1; TCRdb designates TRBD2, a call that cannot be tested without DNA. This CDR3 spans 14 amino acids. Germline V gene lookup returns CDR1 SGHRS and CDR2 YFSETQ.

J is TRBJ2-1 and V is TRBV12-3 or TRBV12-4. The CDR3 is 11 residues long. CDR3 protein: CASNNYNEQFF.

The chain has TRBV6-5 and TRBJ2-7. The CDR3 length is 13 residues. The germline CDR1 and CDR2 sequences are MNHEY and SVGAGI. CDR3 protein: CASSYSRRDEQYF.

The genes are TRBV6-5 and TRBJ1-5; TCRdb names TRBD1, which stays unverified in the absence of DNA. This CDR3 has 15 amino acids. The germline CDR1 and CDR2 sequences are MNHEY and SVGAGI. CDR3 amino acids: CASSYSTPQGPPQHF.

V gene TRBV12-3 or TRBV12-4 combines with J gene TRBJ2-7; there is no DNA to check the TCRdb D call of TRBD2. The CDR3 has 14 residues. CDR3 loop: CASSLTALIYEQYF.

The J gene is TRBJ2-1, the V gene TRBV15; the D call from TCRdb, TRBD2, cannot be confirmed without DNA. There are 17 residues in the CDR3. Germline V gene sequence: CDR1 LNHNV, CDR2 YYDKDF (reference sequence). The chain's CDR3 is CATSREGGRAATDEQFF.

The J gene is TRBJ2-5, the V gene TRBV25-1; with no DNA, the TCRdb D assignment of TRBD1 cannot be verified. This CDR3 contains 14 residues. Germline V gene lookup returns CDR1 MGHDK and CDR2 SYGVNS. The CDR3 here is CASRDRGLLETQYF. Combining the CDR3 with reference TRBV25-1 and TRBJ2-5 gives the whole variable domain EADIYQTPRYLVIGTGKKITLECSQTMGHDKMYWYQQDPGMELHLIHYSYGVNSTEKGDLSSESTVSRIRTEHFPLTLESARPSHTSQYLCASRDRGLLETQYFGPGTRLLVL.

CDR3 protein: CASSYTSGSLVRDGELFF. The J gene is TRBJ2-2, the V gene TRBV5-1; the D gene TCRdb calls, TRBD2, cannot be checked with no DNA. Germline V gene data show CDR1 as SGHRS and CDR2 as YFSETQ. The CDR3 covers 18 residues. Drawing the rest from reference TRBV5-1 and TRBJ2-2, the complete variable domain is KAGVTQTPRYLIKTRGQQVTLSCSPISGHRSVSWYQQTPGQGLQFLFEYFSETQRNKGNFPGRFSGRQFSNSRSEMNVSTLELGDSALYLCASSYTSGSLVRDGELFFGEGSRLTVL.